This paragraph reports one T cell receptor beta chain. Random hexamers primed reverse transcription of roughly 0.45 to 1 ug RNA. A multiplex approach, immunoSEQ multiplex PCR, amplified TCR beta CDR3 across 54 Vbeta and 13 Jbeta. One entry per CDR3 protein results from TCRdb running MiXCR on the immunoSEQ multiplex PCR reads. The table shows about 430,000 distinct CDR3 sequences, with approximately 85% occurring only once. The sample originates from a study of CD8 T cells in Susac syndrome. This CDR3 has 15 residues. The V gene's germline CDR1 is LGHNA and CDR2 YNFKEQ. V lost 3 bases, J lost 7 bases, and 19 bases lay in between. From blood CD8+ and CD4+ T cells, TCR beta sequences were generated. Through negative isolation, CD4+ and CD8+ T cells were obtained, while TEMRA cells were enriched using FACS.

The sample taken for sequencing was CD8+ T cells from PBMCs. This sequence was found in a human donor with multiple sclerosis. V gene TRBV4-2 combines with J gene TRBJ2-7; no clear D gene. CDR3 DNA: TGTGCCAGCAGCCATATCCCGGGCCCCACCGTGGAGCAGTACTTC. This sequence encodes CASSHIPGPTVEQYF.